The rows below give T cell receptor beta chains drawn from one sample of a study of regulatory dendritic cells for organ transplantation. Sequencing was performed with immunoSEQ multiplex PCR; in TCRdb, only in-frame clones are kept and a portion is missing. The top ten clones hold around 0.4% of a sample with under 35,000 clones, approximately 81% of them seen once. The specimen was naive CD8+ T cells from blood. These receptor sequences come from a human donor in good health. Each CDR3 is given with its conserved first and last residue. The D gene is left open where the match is weak. Clone size is shown for a subset of rows, as once, few, many or a class of expanded clone.

V: TRBV7-9; length: 14; J: TRBJ1-2; D: NA; size: NA; DNA: TGTGCCAGCAGCCCGGACAGTACTAACTATGGCTACACCTTC; CDR3: CASSPDSTNYGYTF
V: TRBV13; length: 14; J: TRBJ2-5; D: TRBD1; size: NA; DNA: TGTGCCAGCAGCTCCCGGGACAGCCAAGAGACCCAGTACTTC; CDR3: CASSSRDSQETQYF
V: TRBV15; length: 14; J: TRBJ1-6; D: TRBD1; size: NA; DNA: TGTGCCACCGAATCGACAGGGGAGAATTCACCCCTCCACTTT; CDR3: CATESTGENSPLHF
V: TRBV5-6; length: 17; J: TRBJ2-1; D: NA; size: NA; DNA: TGTGCCAGCGGACTTATCACGCGTGGCAGGGGACCCAATGAGCAGTTCTTC; CDR3: CASGLITRGRGPNEQFF
V: TRBV4-1; length: 15; J: TRBJ2-7; D: TRBD2; size: once; DNA: TGCGCCAGCAGCCAGGGAGGGCAGGGACGGTACGAGCAGTACTTC; CDR3: CASSQGGQGRYEQYF
V: TRBV21-1; length: 21; J: TRBJ1-1; D: NA; size: NA; DNA: TGTGCCAGCAGCAAATATCGAACCGACAGGGTTGGGGCCGGATGTCCGGAAAAAGCTTTCTTT; CDR3: CASSKYRTDRVGAGCPEKAFF
V: TRBV25-1; length: 17; J: TRBJ2-3; D: TRBD2; size: NA; DNA: TGTGCCAGCAGGGGGACTAGCGGGGGGTCTTACACAGATACGCAGTATTTT; CDR3: CASRGTSGGSYTDTQYF
V: TRBV2; length: 14; J: TRBJ2-7; D: NA; size: NA; DNA: TGTGCCAGCAGCCTACAGACGGTAGTCTACGAGCAGTACTTC; CDR3: CASSLQTVVYEQYF
V: TRBV7-9; length: 14; J: TRBJ2-7; D: NA; size: few; DNA: TGTGCCAGCAGCTTAGCAGGGGCCCTCCACGAGCAGTACTTC; CDR3: CASSLAGALHEQYF
V: TRBV5-1; length: 16; J: TRBJ1-2; D: NA; size: NA; DNA: TGCGCCAGCCGGCTTGGTGAGGCGGGGCCCAACTATGGCTACACCTTC; CDR3: CASRLGEAGPNYGYTF
V: TRBV6-4; length: 15; J: TRBJ2-1; D: NA; size: once; DNA: TGTGCCAGCAGTGATGGGGGGGGGCCTGGTAATGAGCAGTTCTTC; CDR3: CASSDGGGPGNEQFF
V: TRBV2; length: 14; J: TRBJ2-7; D: TRBD2; size: few; DNA: TGTGCCAGCAGCCGTAGCGGGGGGGCCTACGAGCAGTACTTC; CDR3: CASSRSGGAYEQYF
V: TRBV7-6; length: 17; J: TRBJ2-2; D: TRBD2; size: NA; DNA: TGTGCCAGCAGCTTAGCTCCAAGCGGGAGGAACACCGGGGAGCTGTTTTTT; CDR3: CASSLAPSGRNTGELFF
V: TRBV6-5; length: 11; J: TRBJ2-1; D: NA; size: NA; DNA: TGTGCCAGCAGTACTGGGCATGAGCAGTTCTTC; CDR3: CASSTGHEQFF
V: TRBV2; length: 10; J: TRBJ2-1; D: NA; size: few; DNA: TGTGCCACCCAATACAATGAGCAGTTCTTC; CDR3: CATQYNEQFF